This T cell receptor beta chain was recorded in a study of long-term antiretroviral therapy in people with HIV (dated 2022 in TCRdb). For context, the study as a whole: The earliest samples were collected approximately a decade before the 2015 WHO recommendation for immediate ART, a period when ART was typically delayed until CD4 counts fell. A retrospective serial study tested whether ART initiation and durable HIV suppression were associated with changes in peripheral blood TRB repertoire composition and diversity. The cohort contributed about 180 cryopreserved PBMC samples from around 30 adults with confirmed HIV infection, collected serially over a mean of approximately 6 years (range 1-12). About 40% of the 30 participants with HIV were female. Test extractions of a monoclonal T-cell line alongside approximately 34 polyclonal samples showed no cross-contamination during QIAcube processing. The study at large found these results: Because cell numbers in pre-ART samples were limited, unsorted PBMC were profiled instead of sorted CD4+ and CD8+ T cells. Expanded TRB clones identified before ART initiation dominated the repertoire at all time points, although this dominance fluctuated and declined in many PLHIV after ART. A significant increase in TRB diversity was found to be associated with ART initiation, although TRB diversity was observed to remain significantly below that of transplant donor controls even after long-term ART. Inferences about post-ART repertoire changes are limited because no data were available on ART adherence, viral resistance or therapy changes. The samples span the years 2004 to 2017, and the ART regimens used may be less effective than current regimens. Narrower CDR3 length ranges were observed in HIV repertoires than in controls, and an antigen-experienced repertoire with only a slight naive shift after ART was suggested by the network structure. Because PBMC availability was limited, only the TCR beta chain was sequenced, with no alpha chain pairing.

The junction shows trimming of 5 bases on V and 2 bases on J, and the gene matches do not reach 18 bases of it. CDR1 and CDR2 are read off the germline V gene as SGHVS and FQNEAQ. From the cysteine up to the phenylalanine, the CDR3 has a length of 19 residues. Of the read, only the CDR3 DNA is kept; its 57 bases are in frame from base 1. Regarding this clone: Its antigen specificity is not known. Base qualities are not recorded, but no much larger clone differs from it by a single base.

The immunoSEQ hsTCRB v3.0 assay was used at survey level resolution for TRB variable region sequencing. TRB sequencing targeted a depth of roughly 35,000-55,000 T-cell genomes per sample. TRB libraries were pooled and sequenced on an Illumina MiSeq using a v3 150-cycle kit. The authors processed their data as follows. Repertoire analysis ran in R within a reproducible Nextflow workflow covering QC, data transformation and analysis. Custom analyses were implemented in LymphoSeq2, an R package for AIRR-Seq data exploration. After excluding a handful of samples that yielded fewer than 5000 total TRB sequences, roughly 190 HIV repertoires remained for analysis. Among the 200 or so HIV repertoires that were kept, roughly 59 were collected before ART initiation and roughly 130 were collected after ART initiation. Repertoires were downsampled to 5000 TRB nucleotide sequences, and summary statistics were averaged over 100 downsampling iterations. Only TRB sequences with CDR3 regions of at least seven amino acids were retained for analysis. Diversity was measured with a Shannon entropy-derived clonality score and the Gini coefficient. Repertoire networks linked the top 5000 CDR3 amino acid sequences whenever two sequences differed by an edit distance of one. GLIPH2 predicted antigen specificity groups and MHC restriction for TRB CDR3 amino acid sequences. CDR3 amino acid sequences were matched against VDJdb and McPAS-TCR to flag known CMV, EBV, HIV or tissue antigen associations. Pre-ART, post-ART and control groups were compared with Wilcoxon signed-rank tests and Holm-Bonferroni correction. In TCRdb, the immuneACCESS table is reduced to in-frame sequences with V and J assigned. These tables do not hold every clone; where another copy was compared, an unresolved V gene accounts for under half, and the others remain unexplained. The V and J calls and clone size are taken from that table; D and trimming were inferred from the DNA. This sample is represented by more than 25,000 clones; around nine tenths of them were singletons. The top ten hold 3.6% of the sample.

To be included, a participant needed at least one PBMC sample from before ART initiation plus at least two post-ART samples. Every participant with HIV received treatment in the United States of America. Before DNA extraction, cryopreserved samples containing about 1-11 million PBMC were thawed and washed. At the time of the earliest PBMC sample for each participant with HIV, ages ranged from about 23 to 60 years. PBMC samples were contributed by each participant from 1-4 timepoints before ART initiation and 2-8 timepoints after ART initiation, with a median of 7 samples. For every participant, serial HIV viral load, CD4+ T-cell count, ART history and demographic data were obtained. Using a Qiagen kit on a QIAcube, genomic DNA was extracted from unsorted PBMC, with samples processed in batches of 12.

This specimen consisted of unsorted PBMCs, obtained 1.8 years after starting antiretroviral therapy. The rearranged segments are TRBV7-8 and TRBJ1-2, and 9 junctional nucleotides match TRBD1. This TCR was sampled from a woman under 30 with HIV. CDR3 region: CASSISGRDRANRNYGYTF. The DNA sequence is TGTGCCAGCAGCATCTCTGGTCGGGACAGGGCCAACCGGAACTATGGCTACACCTTC.